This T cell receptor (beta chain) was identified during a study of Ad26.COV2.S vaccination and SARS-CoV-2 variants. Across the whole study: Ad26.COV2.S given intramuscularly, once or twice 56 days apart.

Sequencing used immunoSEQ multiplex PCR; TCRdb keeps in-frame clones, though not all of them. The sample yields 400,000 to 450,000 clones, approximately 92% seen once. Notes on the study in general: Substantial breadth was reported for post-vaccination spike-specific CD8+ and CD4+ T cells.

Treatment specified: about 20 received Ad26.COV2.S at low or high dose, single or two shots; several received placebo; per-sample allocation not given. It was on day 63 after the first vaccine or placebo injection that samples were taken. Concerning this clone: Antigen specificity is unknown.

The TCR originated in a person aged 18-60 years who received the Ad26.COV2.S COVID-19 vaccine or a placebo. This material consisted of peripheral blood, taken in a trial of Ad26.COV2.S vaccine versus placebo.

CDR3 amino acids: CASSFVGWELFF. CDR3 in DNA: TGTGCCAGCAGTTTCGTCGGGTGGGAGCTGTTTTTT. The chain is built from TRBV12-3 or TRBV12-4 and TRBJ2-2; unclear D gene. The germline V and J ends were trimmed by 3 bases and 9 bases, with 8 bases remaining between them. The CDR3 sequence is 12 residues long.